One and the same sample provided the 5 T cell receptor beta chains below, sequenced in a study of blood T cell repertoires in COVID-19 (dated by TCRdb to the early 2020s). Library creation used the immunoSEQ multiplex PCR assay. TCRdb carries this immuneACCESS record with in-frame sequences only. Its versions omit some clonotypes, under half of them owing to an unresolved V gene in the studies checked, with the rest unexplained. The sample table lists over 80,000 clones, 70% to 90% of them with a count of one. About 20% of the sample is held by the ten biggest clonotypes. Sequenced sample: peripheral blood. Every receptor here comes from a human donor in a cohort sampled during active COVID-19.

The chain links TRBV6-6 to TRBJ1-1; D is ambiguous. Germline assignment: CDR1 MNHNY and CDR2 SVGAGI (reference sequence). The length of the CDR3 is 13 residues. V lost 5 bases to trimming and J lost 4 bases, with 11 bases between them. CDR3: CASSNRGGTEAFF. The CDR3 coding sequence is TGTGCCAGCAGTAACCGAGGAGGCACTGAAGCTTTCTTT.

This rearrangement joins TRBV7-3 to TRBJ1-1; a weak D match, TRBD1 (5 bases). V was pared by 0 bases and J by 3 bases, with 5 bases between. The CDR3 has 13 amino acids. The germline CDR1 and CDR2 sequences are SGHTA and FQGTGA. The CDR3 loop is CASSLTGDTEAFF. CDR3 nucleotides: TGTGCCAGCAGCTTAACAGGGGACACTGAAGCTTTCTTT.

This chain joins TRBV19 and TRBJ1-1; maybe TRBD1 (5 bases). The germline gives CDR1 LNHDA, CDR2 SQIVND (reference sequence). This CDR3 is 15 amino acids long. The V and J ends lost 3 bases and 3 bases respectively, with 14 bases between them. Here the CDR3 DNA reads TGTGCCAGTAGTATGGGACTAACGGTGGACACTGAAGCTTTCTTT. It specifies CASSMGLTVDTEAFF.

This sequence joins TRBV7-2 and TRBJ1-3; no definite D call. Germline lookup yields CDR1 SGHTA and CDR2 FQGNSA. The CDR3 is 12 residues long. With 2 bases removed from V and 10 bases from J, the gap between germline ends came to 9 bases. CDR3 sequence: CASSLLLSTIYF. The CDR3 DNA reads TGTGCCAGCAGCTTATTGCTATCTACCATATATTTT.

The chain couples TRBV2 to TRBJ1-2, with TRBD1 matching over 7 bases. The V gene end was trimmed by 0 bases and the J gene end by 7 bases; junction bases not matched to a gene: 11. Germline V gives CDR1 SNHLY, CDR2 FYNNEI. This CDR3 is 16 amino acids long. This chain's CDR3 is CASSEALGRGTAGYTF. CDR3 sequence (DNA): TGTGCCAGCAGTGAAGCGCTAGGCAGGGGGACTGCTGGCTACACCTTC.